The 30 T cell receptor beta chains presented below share a single source sample, sequenced in a study of CD8 T cells in Susac syndrome. The RNA input was 0.5 to 1 ug, and it was reverse transcribed with random hexamers. TCRdb ran MiXCR on the immunoSEQ multiplex PCR reads and lists one entry per CDR3 protein. The sample carries fewer than 65,000 distinct CDR3 sequences, roughly 92% recorded once. Material for sequencing was CD8+ T cells from PBMCs. These receptors were taken from a human donor in good health.

This clonotype was seen once. The chain combines TRBV7-9 with TRBJ2-5; TRBD2 aligns across 11 bases. The CDR3 has 11 amino acids. The germline V gene has CDR1 SEHNR and CDR2 FQNEAQ (reference sequence). J lost 13 bases, V lost 5 bases, and 3 bases had no gene match. CDR3 protein: CASSVGLAGYF. CDR3 bases: TGTGCCAGCAGCGTCGGACTAGCGGGGTACTTC.

CDR3 sequence: CASSPSGGGGYEQYF. The CDR3 nucleotides read TGTGCCAGCTCACCTTCTGGGGGGGGCGGCTACGAGCAGTACTTC. V and J are TRBV18 and TRBJ2-7, with D perhaps matching TRBD2 (7 bases). V was shortened by 3 bases and J by 3 bases, with 15 bases between the two germline ends. Germline V gives CDR1 KGHSH, CDR2 LQKENI. The CDR3 totals 15 residues.

The chain has TRBV6-5 and TRBJ2-7; 8 bases agree with TRBD2. Trimming took 5 bases from V and 2 from J; bases not matched to a gene: 5. This CDR3 is built from 14 residues. Per germline, CDR1 MNHEY and CDR2 SVGAGI. The CDR3 reads CASSPGGGPYEQYF. DNA of the CDR3: TGTGCCAGCAGTCCCGGGGGGGGGCCCTACGAGCAGTACTTC.

CDR3 amino acids: CASSLWGTGDLYTQYF. CDR3 coding DNA: TGTGCCAGCAGTTTGTGGGGGACAGGGGATTTATATACGCAGTATTTT. The chain combines TRBV27 with TRBJ2-3; TRBD1 aligns across 10 bases. Germline V gives CDR1 MNHEY, CDR2 SMNVEV (reference sequence). J lost 7 bases, V lost 3 bases, and 10 bases had no gene match. This CDR3 has 16 amino acids.

This rearrangement joins TRBV12-3 or TRBV12-4 to TRBJ2-1, with TRBD2 as a possible D gene (6 bases). The V gene lost 8 bases and the J gene lost 0 bases, with 11 bases spanning the gap. The CDR3 is 14 residues long. Written as DNA, the CDR3 is TGTGCCAGCGCCCCGGGGGTCTCCTACAATGAGCAGTTCTTC. This gives the protein CASAPGVSYNEQFF.

This clonotype was detected only once. The CDR3 bases are TGTGCCAGCAGCGTAGCCGACAGGATTTCGTCCTACAATGAGCAGTTCTTC. Amino acids: CASSVADRISSYNEQFF. The chain couples TRBV9 to TRBJ2-1, with D possibly being TRBD1 (6 bases). CDR1 is SGDLS and CDR2 is YYNGEE in the germline V gene. V lost 0 bases and J lost 1, with 14 bases in between. This CDR3 spans 17 amino acids.

This chain joins TRBV27 and TRBJ1-1, with D maybe TRBD1 (5 bases). Germline V gene sequence: CDR1 MNHEY, CDR2 SMNVEV (reference sequence). CDR3 size: 14 residues. V lost 3 bases and J lost 2, with 10 bases in between. The CDR3 region has the DNA TGTGCCAGCAGTTTTTGGGGGGATAACACTGAAGCTTTCTTT. This encodes CASSFWGDNTEAFF.

This rearrangement joins TRBV19 to TRBJ2-1; perhaps D is TRBD1 or TRBD2 (5 bases each). V was pared by 3 bases and J by 4 bases, with 13 bases between. The CDR3 length is 15 residues. Germline values: CDR1 LNHDA, CDR2 SQIVND (reference sequence). In DNA form, the CDR3 reads TGTGCCAGTAGTATCGCAGGGACCCTTTACAATGAGCAGTTCTTC. This translates into CASSIAGTLYNEQFF.

Written as DNA, the CDR3 is TGCAGTGCTAGAAGGACAGGGAGCGGGACAGATACGCAGTATTTT. Its translation: CSARRTGSGTDTQYF. V is TRBV20-1 and J is TRBJ2-3; 8 bases match TRBD1. This CDR3 is 15 amino acids long. Losses at the gene ends were 2 bases for V and 3 bases for J; bases not matched to a gene: 7. Germline V gives CDR1 DFQATT, CDR2 SNEGSKA (reference sequence).

The rearrangement uses TRBV12-3 or TRBV12-4 and TRBJ2-3, with 13 nucleotides matching TRBD2. The trim removed 4 bases at V and 5 bases at J, leaving 6 bases unmatched. CDR3 length: 16 amino acids. The CDR3 bases are TGTGCCAGCAGTTCCGGACTAGCGGGGGTTCAAGATACGCAGTATTTT. Translating it yields CASSSGLAGVQDTQYF.

The chain is built from TRBV29-1 and TRBJ2-7; 7 bases match TRBD2. Trimming at V came to 0 bases and at J to 0 bases, leaving 5 bases not matched to a gene. The germline V gene encodes CDR1 SQVTM and CDR2 ANQGSEA. The CDR3 is made up of 15 amino acids. The CDR3 sequence: CSVEDPLADSYEQYF. The CDR3 DNA reads as TGCAGCGTTGAAGATCCTCTAGCGGACTCCTACGAGCAGTACTTC.

The V gene is TRBV30, the J gene TRBJ1-1; 8 bases match TRBD1. Germline values: CDR1 GTSNPN, CDR2 SVGIG (reference sequence). The CDR3 runs 14 residues. Trimming took 4 bases from V and 5 from J; bases not matched to a gene: 9. In nucleotides, the CDR3 is TGTGCCTGGATTCACAGGGGGGGGAGGACTGAAGCTTTCTTT. Translated: CAWIHRGGRTEAFF. Filled out from reference TRBV30 and TRBJ1-1, the complete variable domain reads SQTIHQWPATLVQPVGSPLSLECTVEGTSNPNLYWYRQAAGRGLQLLFYSVGIGQISSEVPQNLSASRPQDRQFILSSKKLLLSDSGFYLCAWIHRGGRTEAFFGQGTRLTVV.

This chain links TRBV27 with TRBJ2-1; D might be TRBD1 (6 bases). Germline-derived CDR1 and CDR2 are MNHEY and SMNVEV (reference sequence). Trimming removed 7 bases from V and 10 bases from J, with 23 bases in between. This CDR3 contains 15 residues. CDR3 amino acids: CASTLGGRGRGEQFF. The CDR3 bases are TGTGCCAGCACTCTAGGAGGCAGGGGAAGGGGGGAGCAGTTCTTC.

In DNA, the CDR3 is TGTGCCAGCAGTAGGACAGGGAGTACCGGGGAGCTGTTTTTT. It specifies CASSRTGSTGELFF. V gene TRBV27 combines with J gene TRBJ2-2; TRBD1 matches 8 bases. Looked up from germline, CDR1 is MNHEY and CDR2 is SMNVEV (reference sequence). V was pared by 5 bases and J by 5 bases, with 4 bases of the junction left unmatched. The CDR3 is made up of 14 amino acids.

V is TRBV27 and J is TRBJ2-2; tentatively, D is TRBD1 (6 bases). Per the germline V gene, CDR1 is MNHEY and CDR2 is SMNVEV (reference sequence). The length of the CDR3 is 14 residues. The V and J ends lost 5 bases and 6 bases respectively, with 13 bases between them. Here the CDR3 DNA reads TGTGCCAGCAGTCACAGGGCGTGGGCCGGGGAGCTGTTTTTT. Its translation is CASSHRAWAGELFF.

This sequence joins TRBV29-1 and TRBJ1-2; perhaps TRBD1 as D (6 bases). The CDR3 covers 14 residues. V lost 7 bases and J lost 6, with 21 bases in between. Germline V CDR1 and CDR2: SQVTM, ANQGSEA. The CDR3, as DNA: TGCAGCGGGGGGCACCTAGGGGATATTGATGGCTACACCTTC. Translated, it gives CSGGHLGDIDGYTF.

The V and J genes are TRBV6-4 and TRBJ2-2, with D unresolved. The V and J ends lost 4 bases and 1 base respectively, with 4 bases between them. The CDR3 runs 13 residues. From germline, CDR1 is MRHNA and CDR2 SNTAGT. CDR3 coding DNA: TGTGCCAGCAGTGCAGGGAACACCGGGGAGCTGTTTTTT. It yields the protein CASSAGNTGELFF.

This chain joins TRBV6-1 and TRBJ2-7; D tentatively fits TRBD1 or TRBD2 (5 bases each). The CDR3 is made up of 14 amino acids. V was cut by 2 bases and J by 5 bases, with 13 bases left in between. In germline, CDR1 is MNHNS, CDR2 SASEGT. The CDR3 DNA sequence: TGTGCCAGCAGTGAACCCGGGACGAGCGACGAGCAGTACTTC. Translating it yields CASSEPGTSDEQYF.

The chain employs TRBV6-2 or TRBV6-3 and TRBJ2-3, with 8 bases aligning to TRBD2. Germline loops: CDR1 MNHEY, CDR2 SVGEGT. J lost 5 bases, V lost 2 bases, and 3 bases had no gene match. CDR3 size: 14 residues. CDR3 in DNA: TGTGCCAGCAGTTACGCGGGGGGACTAGATACGCAGTATTTT. Protein product: CASSYAGGLDTQYF.

The chain has TRBV6-2 or TRBV6-3 and TRBJ2-1; D remains ambiguous. Trimming took 7 bases from V and 4 from J, leaving 14 bases between them. Germline V gene data show CDR1 as MNHEY and CDR2 as SVGEGT. The CDR3 loop spans 14 amino acids. The CDR3 loop reads CASTRRADYNEQFF. In DNA, the CDR3 is TGTGCCAGCACACGCCGGGCAGATTACAATGAGCAGTTCTTC.

V gene TRBV28 combines with J gene TRBJ1-2; tentative D call: TRBD1 (5 bases). CDR1 and CDR2 from the germline V gene are MDHEN and SYDVKM. This CDR3 has 15 residues. The V end was cut by 1 base, the J end by 4 bases, with 13 bases between. The CDR3 reads CASSLSGTEFYGYTF. CDR3 DNA: TGTGCCAGCAGTTTATCTGGGACCGAATTCTATGGCTACACCTTC.

The chain recombines TRBV7-9 with TRBJ1-4; D not resolved. Germline V lookup: CDR1 SEHNR, CDR2 FQNEAQ (reference sequence). The CDR3 extends over 17 amino acids. Trimming shortened V by 5 bases and J by 3 bases, and 19 bases separated the two germline ends. CDR3 residues: CASSPPLIQGSNEKLFF. CDR3 DNA sequence: TGTGCCAGCAGCCCACCACTCATACAAGGTTCTAATGAAAAACTGTTTTTT.

This clonotype has only one observation. The chain joins TRBV27 to TRBJ2-1, with D possibly being TRBD2 (5 bases). The CDR3 consists of 13 residues. Deletions cut 4 bases from V and 8 bases from J, with 12 bases between. CDR1 is MNHEY, CDR2 SMNVEV, per germline (reference sequence). The CDR3: CASSSSGLHEQFF. In DNA form, the CDR3 reads TGTGCCAGCAGTTCAAGCGGCCTCCATGAGCAGTTCTTC.

This chain uses TRBV6-1 with TRBJ2-1, with 10 positions matching TRBD2. The CDR3 has 14 residues. V gave up 6 bases and J gave up 7 bases; unmatched junction bases: 6. Germline-derived CDR1 and CDR2 are MNHNS and SASEGT. CDR3 DNA sequence: TGTGCCAGCAGATTAGCGGGGGGTTCAAATGAGCAGTTCTTC. Amino acid sequence: CASRLAGGSNEQFF.

The chain uses TRBV7-9 and TRBJ1-4; D perhaps matches TRBD1 (6 bases). With 3 bases removed from V and 6 bases from J, the gap between germline ends came to 20 bases. CDR3 length: 17 amino acids. Per germline, CDR1 SEHNR and CDR2 FQNEAQ (reference sequence). Here the CDR3 reads CASSFPPTGPPDEKLFF. Here the CDR3 DNA reads TGTGCCAGCAGCTTTCCCCCAACAGGGCCCCCGGATGAAAAACTGTTTTTT.

The chain joins TRBV7-2 to TRBJ2-7, with 7 bases lining up with TRBD2. With V trimmed by 4 bases and J by 5 bases, 8 bases remained unmatched. Germline CDR1 reads SGHTA; CDR2 reads FQGNSA. CDR3 length: 14 amino acids. The chain's CDR3 is CASSSLPGRDEQYF. Written as DNA, the CDR3 is TGTGCCAGCAGCTCCCTCCCTGGGAGGGACGAGCAGTACTTC. The full variable domain, rest sourced from reference TRBV7-2 and TRBJ2-7, is GAGVSQSPSNKVTEKGKDVELRCDPISGHTALYWYRQSLGQGLEFLIYFQGNSAPDKSGLPSDRFSAERTGGSVSTLTIQRTQQEDSAVYLCASSSLPGRDEQYFGPGTRLTVT.

The V call is TRBV7-9, the J call TRBJ2-5; D is undetermined. V lost 1 base to trimming and J lost 2 bases, with 8 bases between them. CDR1 SEHNR and CDR2 FQNEAQ come from the germline V gene (reference sequence). The CDR3 totals 14 residues. CDR3 region: CASSLVNQQETQYF. The CDR3 DNA follows: TGTGCCAGCAGCTTAGTGAATCAGCAAGAGACCCAGTACTTC.

This chain joins TRBV2 and TRBJ2-5; D is possibly TRBD1 (6 bases). The length of the CDR3 is 13 residues. V shed 7 bases and J shed 1 base, with 10 bases lying between them. Germline assignment: CDR1 SNHLY and CDR2 FYNNEI. The CDR3 region is CASTGTSQETQYF. The DNA of the CDR3 is TGTGCCAGCACGGGGACATCCCAAGAGACCCAGTACTTC.

The rearrangement joins TRBV6-1 to TRBJ2-2, with D maybe TRBD1 (5 bases). The V end lost 5 bases, the J end lost 5 bases, and 15 bases lay between the germline ends. This CDR3 has 15 amino acids. Germline-derived CDR1 and CDR2 are MNHNS and SASEGT. The CDR3 nucleotides read TGTGCCAGCAGTCCTACAGGATCAGGGACCGGGGAGCTGTTTTTT. Protein: CASSPTGSGTGELFF.

The chain carries TRBV19 and TRBJ1-2; maybe TRBD1 (5 bases). This CDR3 is 18 amino acids long. The germline V and J ends were trimmed by 5 bases and 4 bases, with 26 bases remaining between them. Per germline, CDR1 LNHDA and CDR2 SQIVND (reference sequence). DNA of the CDR3: TGTGCCAGTAGTCTATCCGACAGTTCCTCATTTCGTGCCTATGGCTACACCTTC. Encoded protein: CASSLSDSSSFRAYGYTF.